This T cell receptor (beta chain) was recorded in a study of T cells in Graves' hyperthyroidism and ophthalmopathy. Study findings and constraints: In the analysis, a 13 V-J model separated ophthalmopathy from stable hyperthyroidism. The model made its ophthalmopathy prediction, and onset followed a median approximately 6.5 months later.

This clonotype was counted many times. Its target is unknown. The V end lost 3 bases, the J end lost 3 bases, and 8 bases lay between the germline ends. The CDR3 is 14 amino acids. Germline V gene data show CDR1 as KGHSH and CDR2 as LQKENI. It was uncontrolled infection, other autoimmune disease, pregnancy or lactation that excluded patients. An approximately 10 ml volume of fresh peripheral blood provided the PBMCs. The source material, RNA transcripts, was used to amplify TCR beta CDR3 regions. Researchers ran a first-round RT-PCR on the TCR CDR3 using the HTBI primer set. MiXCR was run by TCRdb on the multiplex PCR reads, yielding one entry per CDR3 protein. The sample yields approximately 400,000 distinct CDR3 sequences, 15% to 18% seen once.

Sequencing was performed on blood. The TCR comes from a woman aged 18-29 years with Graves' hyperthyroidism. The chain links TRBV18 to TRBJ1-4; no clear D gene. CDR3 sequence: CASSPRASNEKLFF. CDR3 bases: TGTGCCAGCTCACCGAGGGCTTCTAATGAAAAACTGTTTTTT.